This entry lists 27 T cell receptor beta chains sequenced from one sample in a study of shared clonotypes between healthy human individuals. The method was immunoSEQ multiplex PCR; TCRdb's version includes in-frame clones alone and lacks a portion of them. The repertoire consists of about 2.3 million clones, with around 90% occurring once and the leading ten covering around 0.35%. Sequencing was done on a sample of naive CD4+ T cells from PBMCs. The sample's subset: CD45RA+ positively selected. The receptors come from a man between 18 and 35 years old in good health. Some clones in this sample may be carry-over from other donors' samples.

V usage is TRBV27 and J usage is TRBJ1-2; D possibly corresponds to TRBD1 (6 bases). The V gene lost 3 bases and the J gene lost 7 bases, with 18 bases spanning the gap. Per the germline V gene, CDR1 is MNHEY and CDR2 is SMNVEV (reference sequence). This CDR3 contains 15 residues. This CDR3 is CASSFQRSGAAGYTF. In DNA form, the CDR3 reads TGTGCCAGCAGTTTCCAACGGTCGGGGGCCGCTGGCTACACCTTC.

The rearrangement joins TRBV10-3 to TRBJ2-1; D possibly matches TRBD1 or TRBD2 (5 bases each). Germline lookup yields CDR1 ENHRY and CDR2 SYGVKD. Trimming removed 3 bases at V and 7 bases at J, with 10 bases between. CDR3 length equals 13 residues. The CDR3 DNA follows: TGTGCCATCAGTGACCTGGGGGTGAATGAGCAGTTCTTC. Protein sequence: CAISDLGVNEQFF.

V and J are TRBV7-2 and TRBJ2-1; 7 bases line up with TRBD2. Germline CDR1 is SGHTA and CDR2 is FQGNSA. Unmatched junction bases numbered 11, after V lost 2 bases and J lost 7 bases. The CDR3 is 16 amino acids. CDR3 region: CASSLLGLRGSNEQFF. As DNA, the CDR3 is TGTGCCAGCAGCTTATTGGGGTTGCGCGGGAGTAATGAGCAGTTCTTC. The variable domain in full, completed from reference TRBV7-2 and TRBJ2-1, reads GAGVSQSPSNKVTEKGKDVELRCDPISGHTALYWYRQSLGQGLEFLIYFQGNSAPDKSGLPSDRFSAERTGGSVSTLTIQRTQQEDSAVYLCASSLLGLRGSNEQFFGPGTRLTVL.

The chain combines TRBV7-9 with TRBJ2-1; D is uncertain. V was pared by 1 base and J by 0 bases, with 10 bases between. CDR3 length equals 16 residues. Germline V gives CDR1 SEHNR, CDR2 FQNEAQ (reference sequence). Here the CDR3 DNA reads TGTGCCAGCAGCTTAGTTGTGTGGGGCTCCTACAATGAGCAGTTCTTC. It encodes CASSLVVWGSYNEQFF.

This chain uses TRBV9 with TRBJ2-1; 14 positions match TRBD2. The V segment lost 3 bases and the J segment 10 bases; nucleotides outside the gene matches: 6. Germline values: CDR1 SGDLS, CDR2 YYNGEE. The CDR3 totals 15 residues. CDR3 DNA: TGTGCCAGCAGCGGAGGGACTAGCGGGAGAGGAGAGCAGTTCTTC. Its protein is CASSGGTSGRGEQFF.

As for this clone: At the DNA level, this CDR3 is encoded by other sequences in the same sample as well. V is TRBV7-2 and J is TRBJ2-5; D unclear. Trimming pared 2 bases from V and 3 bases from J, leaving 7 bases between. The length of the CDR3 is 13 residues. CDR1 SGHTA and CDR2 FQGNSA come from the germline V gene. For the CDR3, the DNA is TGTGCCAGCAGCTTAAGACCGGAAGAGACCCAGTACTTC. This codes for CASSLRPEETQYF.

This chain uses TRBV2 with TRBJ2-7; a possible D gene is TRBD2 (6 bases). V was clipped by 7 bases and J by 7 bases, with 26 bases between them. The CDR3 length is 16 residues. Germline CDR1 and CDR2: SNHLY and FYNNEI. The CDR3 spells CASIGGQALARWEQYF. CDR3 in DNA: TGTGCCAGCATCGGAGGGCAGGCGTTAGCGCGCTGGGAGCAGTACTTC.

The chain couples TRBV28 to TRBJ1-2, with D perhaps matching TRBD1 (6 bases). Per germline, CDR1 MDHEN and CDR2 SYDVKM. The CDR3 extends over 15 amino acids. V gave up 6 bases and J gave up 6 bases, with 20 bases separating them. The CDR3 DNA is TGTGCCAGCAGGTCCCACGACGCAGGGGACGATGGCTACACCTTC. Protein sequence: CASRSHDAGDDGYTF.

The V gene is TRBV6-5, the J gene TRBJ2-7; TRBD2 agrees at 11 bases. J lost 7 bases, V lost 10 bases, and 3 bases had no gene match. The CDR3 length is 11 residues. From germline, CDR1 is MNHEY and CDR2 SVGAGI. This CDR3 reads CATRLAGEQYF. As DNA, the CDR3 is TGTGCCACCAGACTAGCGGGGGAGCAGTACTTC.

This clone was detected only once. The chain uses TRBV11-2 and TRBJ2-1; 9 bases line up with TRBD2. CDR1 SGHAT and CDR2 FQNNGV come from the germline V gene. CDR3 size: 16 residues. The trim removed 4 bases at V and 0 bases at J, leaving 4 bases unmatched. CDR3 bases: TGTGCCAGCAGCTCGATTAGCGGGAGCTCCTACAATGAGCAGTTCTTC. Encoded protein: CASSSISGSSYNEQFF.

The chain combines TRBV9 with TRBJ1-1, with D uncertain. The CDR3 runs to 15 residues. V was shortened by 3 bases and J by 8 bases, with 20 bases between the two germline ends. Germline V gene data show CDR1 as SGDLS and CDR2 as YYNGEE. CDR3 in amino acids: CASSARRTIQAEAFF. The CDR3 DNA reads TGTGCCAGCAGCGCCAGACGGACGATTCAGGCCGAAGCTTTCTTT.

The chain uses TRBV7-2 and TRBJ2-7, with 10 bases fitting TRBD1. Germline V lookup: CDR1 SGHTA, CDR2 FQGNSA. This CDR3 is 15 amino acids long. J lost 7 bases, V lost 6 bases, and 12 bases had no gene match. In DNA, the CDR3 is TGTGCCAGCAGGTCACCGGGACAGGGGTCCAGGGAGCAGTACTTC. This gives the protein CASRSPGQGSREQYF.

This rearrangement joins TRBV7-2 to TRBJ2-1; the match to TRBD1 covers 8 bases. V lost 3 bases to trimming and J lost 4 bases; unmatched junction nucleotides: 11. CDR1 is SGHTA, CDR2 FQGNSA, per germline. The CDR3 contains 17 residues. The chain's CDR3 is CASSFYITGTGYNEQFF. Written as DNA, the CDR3 is TGTGCCAGCAGCTTCTATATTACCGGGACAGGATACAATGAGCAGTTCTTC.

This rearrangement joins TRBV7-8 to TRBJ1-1; unclear D gene. This CDR3 comprises 14 residues. Germline CDR1 and CDR2: SGHVS and FQNEAQ. Trimming took off 2 bases at V and 4 bases at J, with 11 bases between the two ends. The CDR3 coding sequence is TGTGCCAGCAGCTTAAGTCCACGGGGCACTGAAGCTTTCTTT. Protein: CASSLSPRGTEAFF.

The chain recombines TRBV7-3 with TRBJ1-1; D remains ambiguous. Germline CDR1 SGHTA, CDR2 FQGTGA. The CDR3 contains 13 residues. The V end lost 5 bases, the J end lost 4 bases, and 11 bases lay between the germline ends. The CDR3 region is CASSVGSSTEAFF. The CDR3 nucleotides are TGTGCCAGCAGCGTAGGGAGTAGCACTGAAGCTTTCTTT. Filled out from reference TRBV7-3 and TRBJ1-1, the complete variable domain reads GAGVSQTPSNKVTEKGKYVELRCDPISGHTALYWYRQSLGQGPEFLIYFQGTGAADDSGLPNDRFFAVRPEGSVSTLKIQRTERGDSAVYLCASSVGSSTEAFFGQGTRLTVV.

The chain has TRBV4-3 and TRBJ2-6; D not resolved. The length of the CDR3 is 16 residues. Germline loops: CDR1 LGHNA, CDR2 YSLEER. V lost 0 bases, J lost 0 bases, and 6 bases lay in between. CDR3 amino acids: CASSQDIRSGANVLTF. In DNA, the CDR3 is TGCGCCAGCAGCCAAGATATACGCTCTGGGGCCAACGTCCTGACTTTC.

About this clone: One end of the junction is discordant with germline, which a read error may explain. V usage is TRBV7-6 and J usage is TRBJ2-5; D is unclear. There are 11 residues in the CDR3. Germline V gene sequence: CDR1 SGHVS, CDR2 FNYEAQ. CDR3 loop: CASRFLETQYF. In DNA, the CDR3 is TGTGCCAGCCGCTTCCTGGAGACCCAGTACTTC.

The chain combines TRBV28 with TRBJ1-3; 8 nucleotides match TRBD1. The CDR3 has 15 amino acids. V gave up 4 bases and J gave up 0 bases; unmatched junction bases: 2. Germline V gives CDR1 MDHEN, CDR2 SYDVKM. The CDR3 DNA reads TGTGCCAGCAGTTACACAGGGGGCTCTGGAAACACCATATATTTT. This codes for CASSYTGGSGNTIYF.

The chain links TRBV28 to TRBJ2-7; the D is unclear. The V end was cut by 4 bases, the J end by 6 bases, with 22 bases between. Germline-derived CDR1 and CDR2 are MDHEN and SYDVKM. This CDR3 has 16 residues. The CDR3 here is CASSSKGGNRAREQYF. In DNA, the CDR3 is TGTGCCAGCAGTTCCAAAGGCGGTAATCGGGCTCGCGAGCAGTACTTC.

This chain links TRBV10-3 with TRBJ1-1; 7 bases are a match to TRBD1. V was pared by 4 bases and J by 1 base, with 3 bases of the junction left unmatched. This CDR3 has 14 residues. The germline gives CDR1 ENHRY, CDR2 SYGVKD. The CDR3 sequence: CAISVDRQNTEAFF. CDR3 nucleotide sequence: TGTGCCATCAGTGTGGACAGGCAGAACACTGAAGCTTTCTTT.

The chain carries TRBV5-1 and TRBJ2-1; D might be TRBD2 (5 bases). The CDR3 spans 14 residues. Per the germline V gene, CDR1 is SGHRS and CDR2 is YFSETQ. Trimming cost V 0 bases and J 6 bases, with 10 bases left between them. DNA of the CDR3: TGCGCCAGCAGCTTGGCGGTAGCGAGCAATGAGCAGTTCTTC. Translating gives CASSLAVASNEQFF.

The gene calls are TRBV28 and TRBJ2-7; the match to TRBD1 covers 8 bases. The CDR3 totals 15 residues. Looked up from germline, CDR1 is MDHEN and CDR2 is SYDVKM. V lost 5 bases to trimming and J lost 2 bases; unmatched junction nucleotides: 8. For the CDR3, the DNA is TGTGCCAGCAGTGCAGGGGGCGGGGTGGCCTACGAGCAGTACTTC. This gives the protein CASSAGGGVAYEQYF. Full variable domain (outside the CDR3, taken from reference TRBV28 and TRBJ2-7): DVKVTQSSRYLVKRTGEKVFLECVQDMDHENMFWYRQDPGLGLRLIYFSYDVKMKEKGDIPEGYSVSREKKERFSLILESASTNQTSMYLCASSAGGGVAYEQYFGPGTRLTVT.

This chain connects TRBV7-8 to TRBJ2-5; unclear D gene. The CDR3 sequence is 14 residues long. Per the germline V gene, CDR1 is SGHVS and CDR2 is FQNEAQ. The germline V and J ends were trimmed by 4 bases and 2 bases, with 11 bases remaining between them. CDR3 DNA sequence: TGTGCCAGCAGCTACCGACACCGTCAAGAGACCCAGTACTTC. Its protein is CASSYRHRQETQYF.

DNA of the CDR3: TGTGCCAGCAGTTACGACATAAGCACTGAAGCTTTCTTT. Residues: CASSYDISTEAFF. V usage is TRBV6-6 and J usage is TRBJ1-1, with D unclear. V was trimmed by 2 bases and J by 4 bases, leaving 8 bases between them. The CDR3 is 13 amino acids. The germline gives CDR1 MNHNY, CDR2 SVGAGI (reference sequence).

This chain connects TRBV9 to TRBJ2-3; 8 bases are shared with TRBD1. The CDR3 contains 13 residues. V lost 0 bases, J lost 6 bases, and 0 bases stayed unmatched. Germline CDR1 SGDLS, CDR2 YYNGEE. The CDR3 nucleotides read TGTGCCAGCAGCGTAGGGACAGGGGATACGCAGTATTTT. Protein product: CASSVGTGDTQYF.

J is TRBJ2-1 and V is TRBV5-4, with 9 bases aligning to TRBD1. V lost 4 bases to trimming and J lost 3 bases; unmatched junction nucleotides: 8. The germline CDR1 and CDR2 sequences are SGHNT and YYREEE (reference sequence). This CDR3 is built from 16 residues. The CDR3 DNA sequence: TGTGCCAGCAGCCGTATCGGGACAGGGAACTACAATGAGCAGTTCTTC. Its translation: CASSRIGTGNYNEQFF.

The chain couples TRBV15 to TRBJ2-1, with 8 bases aligning to TRBD2. The V and J ends lost 2 bases and 16 bases, in that order; junction bases with no gene match: 16. Germline CDR1 is LNHNV and CDR2 is YYDKDF (reference sequence). This CDR3 comprises 15 residues. The CDR3 DNA is TGTGCCACCAGCAGACCTTCGGCAGCGGGAGATCGGTTTTTCTTC. Its protein is CATSRPSAAGDRFFF. Combining the CDR3 with reference TRBV15 and TRBJ2-1 gives the whole variable domain DAMVIQNPRYQVTQFGKPVTLSCSQTLNHNVMYWYQQKSSQAPKLLFHYYDKDFNNEADTPDNFQSRRPNTSFCFLDIRSPGLGDTAMYLCATSRPSAAGDRFFFGPGTRLTVL.